Shown below are 31 T cell receptor beta chains from a single sample sequenced in a study of Ad26.COV2.S vaccination and SARS-CoV-2 variants. This table comes from immunoSEQ multiplex PCR, and its TCRdb copy is limited to in-frame clones, with some not included. The sample includes about 350,000 clones, 90% to 95% of them seen just once. Here the sequenced sample was peripheral blood, taken after recovery from COVID-19. The receptor source for this set is a human donor who had recovered from COVID-19.

The chain carries TRBV6-1 and TRBJ1-3; a possible D gene is TRBD1 (5 bases). The V gene lost 2 bases and the J gene lost 4 bases, with 15 bases spanning the gap. The CDR3 is made up of 16 amino acids. CDR1 is MNHNS, CDR2 SASEGT, per germline. CDR3 DNA sequence: TGTGCCAGCAGTGAAATCCTTTCGGGGCAAGGAAACACCATATATTTT. The encoded protein is CASSEILSGQGNTIYF.

This chain joins TRBV6-6 and TRBJ2-7; no clear D. This CDR3 has 16 amino acids. The V end was cut by 6 bases, the J end by 4 bases, with 22 bases between. Germline CDR1 MNHNY, CDR2 SVGAGI (reference sequence). CDR3 loop: CASSHRGRARPYEQYF. The CDR3 region has the DNA TGTGCCAGCAGCCACCGTGGCCGGGCCAGACCTTACGAGCAGTACTTC.

J is TRBJ1-2 and V is TRBV9; 8 positions agree with TRBD1. This CDR3 is 14 amino acids long. The germline CDR1 and CDR2 sequences are SGDLS and YYNGEE. Losses at the gene ends were 3 bases for V and 6 bases for J; bases not matched to a gene: 7. The CDR3, as DNA: TGTGCCAGCAGCGGAAATACAGGGGGGGATGGCTACACCTTC. It translates to CASSGNTGGDGYTF. Supplemented by reference TRBV9 and TRBJ1-2, the full variable domain reads DSGVTQTPKHLITATGQRVTLRCSPRSGDLSVYWYQQSLDQGLQFLIQYYNGEERAKGNILERFSAQQFPDLHSELNLSSLELGDSALYFCASSGNTGGDGYTFGSGTRLTVV.

The chain combines TRBV19 with TRBJ1-5, with 7 nucleotides matching TRBD1. This CDR3 is built from 14 residues. The V gene end was trimmed by 5 bases and the J gene end by 7 bases; junction bases not matched to a gene: 8. Per the germline V gene, CDR1 is LNHDA and CDR2 is SQIVND (reference sequence). CDR3 loop: CASSARQGGQPQHF. Written as DNA, the CDR3 is TGTGCCAGTAGTGCCCGACAGGGAGGGCAGCCCCAGCATTTT.

This chain uses TRBV5-6 with TRBJ1-1; 12 positions agree with TRBD1. CDR1 is SGHDT, CDR2 YYEEEE, per germline. The length of the CDR3 is 17 residues. V dropped 4 bases and J dropped 4; count of bases not matched to a gene: 11. CDR3 in amino acids: CASSLPGQGALGTEAFF. CDR3 sequence (DNA): TGTGCCAGCAGCCTGCCGGGACAGGGGGCTTTAGGCACTGAAGCTTTCTTT.

This chain uses TRBV12-3 or TRBV12-4 with TRBJ1-2; maybe TRBD1 (5 bases). The V end lost 4 bases, the J end lost 6 bases, and 9 bases lay between the germline ends. The CDR3 is 12 amino acids. CDR3 bases: TGTGCCAGCAGTTATTCAGGGAATGGCTACACCTTC. Translating it yields CASSYSGNGYTF.

This clone was picked up a small number of times. CDR3 sequence (DNA): TGTGCCAGTAGTACTAGCGGGGACTCCTACAATGAGCAGTTCTTC. Translating it yields CASSTSGDSYNEQFF. The chain joins TRBV19 to TRBJ2-1; 9 nucleotides line up with TRBD2. Per the germline V gene, CDR1 is LNHDA and CDR2 is SQIVND (reference sequence). The V gene end was trimmed by 4 bases and the J gene end by 0 bases; junction bases not matched to a gene: 1. The CDR3 covers 15 residues.

This chain connects TRBV6-6 to TRBJ2-1, with D maybe TRBD2 (6 bases). The CDR3 extends over 15 amino acids. Looked up from germline, CDR1 is MNHNY and CDR2 is SVGAGI (reference sequence). Trimming cost V 5 bases and J 2 bases, with 13 bases left between them. This CDR3 reads CASSGTSSPYNEQFF. The DNA for the CDR3 is TGTGCCAGCAGTGGCACTAGCAGTCCCTACAATGAGCAGTTCTTC.

The chain joins TRBV15 to TRBJ2-3; 7 bases align to TRBD1. CDR3 size: 16 residues. With V trimmed by 0 bases and J by 6 bases, 9 bases remained unmatched. In germline, CDR1 is LNHNV, CDR2 YYDKDF (reference sequence). The CDR3 DNA sequence: TGTGCCACCAGCAGAGATCTCACAGGGGCTGGGGATACGCAGTATTTT. Translation: CATSRDLTGAGDTQYF. Full variable domain (missing parts from reference TRBV15 and TRBJ2-3): DAMVIQNPRYQVTQFGKPVTLSCSQTLNHNVMYWYQQKSSQAPKLLFHYYDKDFNNEADTPDNFQSRRPNTSFCFLDIRSPGLGDTAMYLCATSRDLTGAGDTQYFGPGTRLTVL.

A single count supports this clone. The genes are TRBV6-2 or TRBV6-3 and TRBJ1-5; D unclear. V was cut by 3 bases and J by 5 bases, with 14 bases left in between. The CDR3 sequence is 15 residues long. Germline lookup yields CDR1 MNHEY and CDR2 SVGEGT. The CDR3 loop reads CASSYPGRPDQPQHF. The CDR3 coding sequence is TGTGCCAGCAGTTATCCGGGCAGGCCGGATCAGCCCCAGCATTTT.

The rearrangement links TRBV11-2 to TRBJ1-1; possible D gene TRBD1, 5 bases. The V gene lost 3 bases and the J gene lost 7 bases, with 18 bases spanning the gap. Per germline, CDR1 SGHAT and CDR2 FQNNGV. The CDR3 covers 15 residues. CDR3 region: CASSFKQWGLGEAFF. CDR3 coding DNA: TGTGCCAGCAGCTTCAAGCAATGGGGACTCGGTGAAGCTTTCTTT.

The chain is built from TRBV5-1 and TRBJ1-1, with D uncertain. V lost 0 bases to trimming and J lost 4 bases, with 13 bases between them. The germline V gene encodes CDR1 SGHRS and CDR2 YFSETQ. This CDR3 comprises 15 residues. This CDR3 reads CASSLAKGGSTEAFF. For the CDR3, the DNA is TGCGCCAGCAGCTTGGCCAAGGGTGGAAGCACTGAAGCTTTCTTT.

This clone was counted a single time. V and J are TRBV5-1 and TRBJ1-4; tentatively, D is TRBD1 (5 bases). Per the germline V gene, CDR1 is SGHRS and CDR2 is YFSETQ. The CDR3 runs 14 residues. V gave up 0 bases and J gave up 5 bases, with 8 bases separating them. The CDR3 DNA reads as TGCGCCAGCAGCTTGGGCGGGGGGAATGAAAAACTGTTTTTT. It specifies CASSLGGGNEKLFF. The full variable domain, completed using reference TRBV5-1 and TRBJ1-4, is KAGVTQTPRYLIKTRGQQVTLSCSPISGHRSVSWYQQTPGQGLQFLFEYFSETQRNKGNFPGRFSGRQFSNSRSEMNVSTLELGDSALYLCASSLGGGNEKLFFGSGTQLSVL.

V and J are TRBV5-8 and TRBJ1-4, with D unclear. The germline gives CDR1 SGHTS, CDR2 YDEGEE. The CDR3 covers 14 residues. V lost 3 bases to trimming and J lost 2 bases, with 8 bases between them. CDR3 nucleotide sequence: TGTGCCAGCAGCTCCGGGCTGACTAATGAAAAACTGTTTTTT. Translated, it gives CASSSGLTNEKLFF.

V is TRBV6-6 and J is TRBJ1-1; the match to TRBD1 covers 7 bases. CDR1 is MNHNY and CDR2 is SVGAGI in the germline V gene (reference sequence). The J segment lost 1 base and the V segment lost 5 bases, leaving 4 bases of the junction unmatched. CDR3 length equals 14 residues. DNA for the CDR3: TGTGCCAGCAGTAACAGACAGGGGAACACTGAAGCTTTCTTT. It translates to CASSNRQGNTEAFF.

Here the CDR3 reads CASRGTGGNTEAFF. In DNA, the CDR3 is TGTGCCAGCAGGGGGACAGGGGGGAACACTGAAGCTTTCTTT. V usage is TRBV5-5 and J usage is TRBJ1-1, with TRBD1 matching over 11 bases. The junction had 1 base not matched to a gene; V was cut back by 5 bases and J by 1 base. CDR1 and CDR2 (germline): SGHKS, YYEKEE (reference sequence). This CDR3 has 14 residues.

The chain has TRBV4-1 and TRBJ1-2, with 8 bases lining up with TRBD1. This CDR3 has 14 residues. With 3 bases clipped from V and 4 bases from J, the junction kept 4 bases outside the gene matches. CDR1 is MGHRA, CDR2 YSYEKL, per germline. This CDR3 is CASSQSDRGYGYTF. As DNA, the CDR3 is TGCGCCAGCAGCCAGTCCGACAGGGGCTATGGCTACACCTTC.

Here the CDR3 reads CASSYPGDPRDTQYF. The CDR3 bases are TGTGCCAGCAGTTACCCTGGGGACCCGCGGGATACGCAGTATTTT. J is TRBJ2-3 and V is TRBV6-6, with D perhaps given as TRBD1 or TRBD2 (5 bases each). Trimming took 2 bases from V and 6 from J, leaving 15 bases between them. From germline, CDR1 is MNHNY and CDR2 SVGAGI (reference sequence). The CDR3 totals 15 residues.

The V gene is TRBV7-3, the J gene TRBJ2-3; 10 nucleotides agree with TRBD2. CDR1 and CDR2 (germline): SGHTA, FQGTGA. Trimming cost V 2 bases and J 6 bases; bases outside gene matches: 5. The CDR3 is 15 residues long. Here the CDR3 DNA reads TGTGCCAGCAGCTTAGCTAGCGGGGGCCTGGATACGCAGTATTTT. This translates into CASSLASGGLDTQYF.

The chain joins TRBV7-8 to TRBJ2-5, with a weak D call TRBD1 (5 bases). The V end was cut by 5 bases, the J end by 5 bases, with 21 bases between. Germline V gene data show CDR1 as SGHVS and CDR2 as FQNEAQ. The CDR3 is 16 residues long. CDR3 region: CASSPQPGRGEETQYF. Here the CDR3 DNA reads TGTGCCAGCAGCCCCCAGCCCGGAAGGGGCGAGGAGACCCAGTACTTC.

A single count supports this clone. This chain joins TRBV6-5 and TRBJ2-7; the match to TRBD2 covers 10 bases. V lost 7 bases, J lost 5 bases, and 5 bases stayed unmatched. This CDR3 comprises 13 residues. CDR1 is MNHEY and CDR2 is SVGAGI in the germline V gene. The CDR3 loop reads CASMGLAGDEQYF. CDR3 sequence (DNA): TGTGCCAGCATGGGGCTAGCGGGGGACGAGCAGTACTTC.

The chain employs TRBV14 and TRBJ2-5, with 7 bases fitting TRBD2. V lost 4 bases, J lost 2 bases, and 7 bases stayed unmatched. There are 15 residues in the CDR3. CDR1 is SGHDN, CDR2 FVKESK, per germline. The CDR3 reads CASSLIAGEQETQYF. In DNA form, the CDR3 reads TGTGCCAGCAGCCTCATCGCGGGGGAACAAGAGACCCAGTACTTC.

This sequence joins TRBV12-3 or TRBV12-4 and TRBJ1-3; maybe TRBD1 (6 bases). This CDR3 has 12 amino acids. V lost 5 bases, J lost 7 bases, and 9 bases lay in between. The CDR3: CASSQQGNTIYF. DNA for the CDR3: TGTGCCAGCAGTCAACAGGGTAACACCATATATTTT.

Comment on this clone: The sample contains more than one DNA sequence encoding this CDR3. The rearrangement joins TRBV12-3 or TRBV12-4 to TRBJ1-1; D remains ambiguous. The CDR3 is 12 residues long. The V end was cut by 3 bases, the J end by 0 bases, with 2 bases between. The CDR3 region is CASSFVNTEAFF. CDR3 DNA sequence: TGTGCCAGCAGTTTCGTGAACACTGAAGCTTTCTTT.

The V call is TRBV6-5, the J call TRBJ2-1; a possible D gene is TRBD2 (7 bases). Germline values: CDR1 MNHEY, CDR2 SVGAGI. V gave up 5 bases and J gave up 10 bases, with 18 bases separating them. This CDR3 spans 14 amino acids. CDR3 DNA: TGTGCCAGCAGTCTCCCCCCGGGGGGCTCCGAGCAGTTCTTC. It specifies CASSLPPGGSEQFF.

The chain recombines TRBV15 with TRBJ1-4; TRBD1 agrees at 11 bases. The CDR3 is made up of 15 amino acids. Germline CDR1 LNHNV, CDR2 YYDKDF (reference sequence). With 0 bases clipped from V and 7 bases from J, the junction kept 1 base outside the gene matches. CDR3 loop: CATSREGTGGEKLFF. CDR3 in DNA: TGTGCCACCAGCAGAGAGGGGACAGGGGGTGAAAAACTGTTTTTT.

DNA for the CDR3: TGTGCCAGCAGCCAACCACAGGGGGAGGAAGCTTTCTTT. Translating it yields CASSQPQGEEAFF. The rearrangement joins TRBV3-1 (or the pseudogene TRBV3-2) to TRBJ1-1; 8 bases line up with TRBD1. V trimming: 2 bases; J trimming: 8 bases; junction bases outside the gene matches: 4. Germline values: CDR1 LGHDT, CDR2 YNNKEL (reference sequence). The CDR3 has 13 residues.

This clone showed up just once. The V gene is TRBV3-1 (or the pseudogene TRBV3-2), the J gene TRBJ1-2, with 9 bases identical to TRBD1. CDR1 and CDR2 from the germline V gene are LGHDT and YNNKEL (reference sequence). The CDR3 extends over 17 amino acids. J was trimmed by 1 base and V by 4 bases; bases with no gene match: 10. The CDR3 nucleotides read TGTGCCAGCAGCCCTGACTCCGGGACAGGGATTAACTATGGCTACACCTTC. Translation: CASSPDSGTGINYGYTF.

Here the CDR3 reads CASSQGGGVDTQYF. Written as DNA, the CDR3 is TGCGCCAGCAGCCAAGGTGGAGGGGTGGATACGCAGTATTTT. V and J are TRBV4-1 and TRBJ2-3, with a tentative D call TRBD2 (6 bases). Germline CDR1 MGHRA, CDR2 YSYEKL. This CDR3 is 14 amino acids long. With 1 base removed from V and 6 bases from J, the gap between germline ends came to 11 bases.

CDR3 bases: TGTGCCAGCAGCTCGAGGGGGGGAGGGACTGAAGCTTTCTTT. Residues: CASSSRGGGTEAFF. The chain joins TRBV5-4 to TRBJ1-1; D is perhaps TRBD1 (6 bases). Deletions cut 3 bases from V and 5 bases from J, with 14 bases between. Germline values: CDR1 SGHNT, CDR2 YYREEE (reference sequence). CDR3 size: 14 residues. The full variable domain, rest sourced from reference TRBV5-4 and TRBJ1-1, is ETGVTQSPTHLIKTRGQQVTLRCSSQSGHNTVSWYQQALGQGPQFIFQYYREEENGRGNFPPRFSGLQFPNYSSELNVNALELDDSALYLCASSSRGGGTEAFFGQGTRLTVV.

The CDR3 DNA sequence: TGTGCCAGCAGCGTAGCTATTAGGGGGACTGAAGCTTTCTTT. As protein: CASSVAIRGTEAFF. The chain recombines TRBV9 with TRBJ1-1; maybe TRBD1 (6 bases). V lost 0 bases to trimming and J lost 5 bases, with 11 bases between them. The CDR3 length is 14 residues. Germline values: CDR1 SGDLS, CDR2 YYNGEE.